The 7 T cell receptor beta chains presented below share a single source sample, sequenced in a study of response to subunit inactivated influenza vaccine. TCRdb reprocessed the RT-PCR reads with MiXCR, giving one entry per CDR3 protein. The sample contains about 180,000 distinct CDR3 sequences, nearly 9.5% of which appear only once. Here the sequenced sample was non-naive T cells sorted from PBMCs, taken on the day of vaccination. The receptors stem from a man in his fifties who received an inactivated influenza vaccine.

The chain has TRBV14 and TRBJ2-4; weak D call: TRBD2 (5 bases). The CDR3 covers 16 residues. V was clipped by 3 bases and J by 0 bases, with 12 bases between them. Per germline, CDR1 SGHDN and CDR2 FVKESK. CDR3 in amino acids: CASSHASSLAKNIQYF. CDR3 bases: TGTGCCAGCAGCCACGCTAGCAGTTTAGCCAAAAACATTCAGTACTTC.

This clonotype was found many times. CDR3 DNA sequence: TGCAGTGTCCAAGACAGGGGGCCTGGCAATCAGCCCCAGCATTTT. It is translated as CSVQDRGPGNQPQHF. The chain employs TRBV20-1 and TRBJ1-5, with 10 nucleotides matching TRBD1. CDR3 length: 15 residues. The germline V gene encodes CDR1 DFQATT and CDR2 SNEGSKA (reference sequence). Trimming took 7 bases from V and 2 from J; bases not matched to a gene: 8.

In its sample, this clonotype was seen a few times. The V call is TRBV11-2, the J call TRBJ2-3; 10 bases align to TRBD2. The CDR3 has 19 residues. Trimming took 1 base from V and 0 from J; bases not matched to a gene: 10. Germline CDR1 reads SGHAT; CDR2 reads FQNNGV. The CDR3 DNA is TGTGCCAGCAGCTTAGGTCGCCTAGCGGGGGTCACTAGCACAGATACGCAGTATTTT. This codes for CASSLGRLAGVTSTDTQYF.

By share, this clonotype counts as medium-sized. The chain employs TRBV6-2 or TRBV6-3 and TRBJ2-1, with 12 bases matching TRBD2. The CDR3 is 17 amino acids. Per germline, CDR1 MNHEY and CDR2 SVGEGT. Trimming at V came to 6 bases and at J to 6 bases, leaving 12 bases not matched to a gene. The CDR3 region has the DNA TGTGCCAGCAGAACGAGTAGACTAGCGGGAGAAGTCAATGAGCAGTTCTTC. It is translated as CASRTSRLAGEVNEQFF.

This clonotype was found many times. This chain joins TRBV20-1 and TRBJ1-5; weak D call: TRBD1 (5 bases). The ends were cut back, 6 bases at V and 0 bases at J, with 15 bases in the middle. Germline lookup yields CDR1 DFQATT and CDR2 SNEGSKA (reference sequence). The CDR3 extends over 15 amino acids. In nucleotides, the CDR3 is TGCAGTGCCTGGGGACCGCAGCTTAGCAATCAGCCCCAGCATTTT. Amino acid sequence: CSAWGPQLSNQPQHF.

This clonotype was seen more than once but under ten times. CDR3: CASSYGTNQPQHF. The CDR3 bases are TGTGCCAGCAGTTACGGGACGAATCAGCCCCAGCATTTT. J is TRBJ1-5 and V is TRBV6-5; D perhaps matches TRBD1 (5 bases). Trimming removed 2 bases from V and 4 bases from J, with 6 bases in between. Germline V gene lookup returns CDR1 MNHEY and CDR2 SVGAGI. The CDR3 spans 13 residues.

This clonotype was detected only a few times. This rearrangement joins TRBV27 to TRBJ2-7; D is ambiguous. The CDR3 sequence is 13 residues long. Trimming took off 4 bases at V and 3 bases at J, with 10 bases between the two ends. CDR1 MNHEY and CDR2 SMNVEV come from the germline V gene (reference sequence). The CDR3 DNA reads as TGTGCCAGCAGTTGGAGTTTCGGCTACGAGCAGTACTTC. Protein: CASSWSFGYEQYF.